These T cell receptor beta chains were read from a single sample in a study of blood T cells in healthy people across ages. MiXCR, applied by TCRdb to the 5' RACE reads, yields one record per CDR3 protein. The data show under 2,000,000 distinct CDR3 sequences, around half seen once. What was sequenced was blood. The source is a woman aged 40 to 50 in good health. Each CDR3 is given with its conserved first and last residue. Each record gives: D gene, clone size, V gene, J gene, CDR3 DNA, CDR3 protein. The D gene is left open where the match is weak. Clone sizes are given selectively: once, few, many, or a class where the clone is expanded.

-,-,TRBV10-3,TRBJ2-3,TGTGCCATCAGGCCCCCAGCGGACACAGATACGCAGTATTTT,CAIRPPADTDTQYF
-,-,TRBV7-9,TRBJ2-5,TGTGCCAGCAGCCCCGAGGGGCTCATAGAGACCCAGTACTTC,CASSPEGLIETQYF
-,-,TRBV7-2,TRBJ2-3,TGTGCCAGCAGCCGTACCGGGACAAGTCACACAGATACGCAGTATTTT,CASSRTGTSHTDTQYF
TRBD2,-,TRBV4-3,TRBJ2-4,TGCGCCAGCAGCCAAGAACCCGGACTAGCGGGGCAGATAGCCAAAAACATTCAGTACTTC,CASSQEPGLAGQIAKNIQYF
-,-,TRBV21-1,TRBJ2-3,TGTGCCAGCAGCAAGAATCTTCTATGCACAGATACGCAGTATTTT,CASSKNLLCTDTQYF
TRBD2,few,TRBV28,TRBJ2-7,TGTGCCAGCGGGGGGAGCGGGGGGAAACACTACGAGCAGTACTTC,CASGGSGGKHYEQYF
-,-,TRBV10-3,TRBJ1-2,TGTGCCATCACCCCCGACCTTAACTATGGCTACACCTTC,CAITPDLNYGYTF
TRBD1,-,TRBV4-1,TRBJ2-5,TGCGCCAGCAGCCAAAGCAGAAAAACAGGGGGTTACCAAGAGACCCAGTACTTC,CASSQSRKTGGYQETQYF
TRBD2,-,TRBV6-5,TRBJ2-1,TGTGCCAGCAGTTATCAGGAGCGGGGGGACCTCAATGAGCAGTTCTTC,CASSYQERGDLNEQFF
-,-,TRBV11-1,TRBJ2-7,TGTGCCAGCAGGTGGACCGATAGCTCCTACGAGCAGTACTTC,CASRWTDSSYEQYF